Presented here are 8 T cell receptor beta chains from one specimen sequenced in a study of shared clonotypes between healthy human individuals. This table comes from immunoSEQ multiplex PCR, and its TCRdb copy is limited to in-frame clones, with some not included. The table includes just under 350,000 clones, 70% to 75% detected once. Input material: memory CD4+ T cells sorted from blood. Sample subset: CD45RA-negative fraction. These receptors all stem from a man under 40 in good health.

The chain is built from TRBV9 and TRBJ1-2, with unresolved D. The CDR3 loop spans 15 amino acids. V lost 4 bases, J lost 6 bases, and 19 bases lay in between. Germline loops: CDR1 SGDLS, CDR2 YYNGEE. The CDR3 bases are TGTGCCAGCAGCACACAAGGGAATGAGTTCGATGGCTACACCTTC. This translates into CASSTQGNEFDGYTF.

The chain has TRBV30 and TRBJ1-5, with 7 bases fitting TRBD1. The CDR3 consists of 15 residues. CDR1 GTSNPN and CDR2 SVGIG come from the germline V gene (reference sequence). Trimming cost V 3 bases and J 2 bases; bases outside gene matches: 7. In DNA form, the CDR3 reads TGTGCCTGGAGGTCCAGGGGGAATGGCAATCAGCCCCAGCATTTT. Protein: CAWRSRGNGNQPQHF. Combining the CDR3 with reference TRBV30 and TRBJ1-5 gives the whole variable domain SQTIHQWPATLVQPVGSPLSLECTVEGTSNPNLYWYRQAAGRGLQLLFYSVGIGQISSEVPQNLSASRPQDRQFILSSKKLLLSDSGFYLCAWRSRGNGNQPQHFGDGTRLSIL.

V gene TRBV28 combines with J gene TRBJ1-2; D unresolved. This CDR3 comprises 12 residues. CDR1 MDHEN and CDR2 SYDVKM come from the germline V gene. V lost 2 bases, J lost 8 bases, and 9 bases lay in between. The CDR3 loop is CASSLLGRGYTF. CDR3 coding DNA: TGTGCCAGCAGTTTACTGGGGAGAGGCTACACCTTC.

The chain recombines TRBV18 with TRBJ2-7; possible D gene TRBD2, 5 bases. This CDR3 is built from 16 residues. V was clipped by 2 bases and J by 0 bases, with 14 bases between them. CDR1 is KGHSH and CDR2 is LQKENI in the germline V gene. CDR3 residues: CASSPTLAFSSYEQYF. The CDR3, as DNA: TGTGCCAGCTCACCAACCCTAGCTTTTAGCTCCTACGAGCAGTACTTC.

The gene calls are TRBV7-2 and TRBJ2-7; 9 positions agree with TRBD2. CDR3 length: 14 residues. Losses at the gene ends were 6 bases for V and 3 bases for J; bases not matched to a gene: 6. CDR1 and CDR2 from the germline V gene are SGHTA and FQGNSA. This CDR3 reads CASRSSGRLYEQYF. As DNA, the CDR3 is TGTGCCAGCAGGAGTAGCGGGAGACTCTACGAGCAGTACTTC.

This clone was seen a few times. The chain has TRBV14 and TRBJ2-3, with a weak D call TRBD2 (6 bases). V lost 4 bases and J 1 base, leaving 15 bases between the germline ends. The CDR3 consists of 16 residues. Germline values: CDR1 SGHDN, CDR2 FVKESK. CDR3 region: CASSPRWEAGTDTQYF. CDR3 bases: TGTGCCAGCAGCCCACGGTGGGAGGCGGGCACAGATACGCAGTATTTT.

V usage is TRBV6-6 and J usage is TRBJ2-1; possibly TRBD1 for D (6 bases). Looked up from germline, CDR1 is MNHNY and CDR2 is SVGAGI (reference sequence). The CDR3 sequence is 13 residues long. Trimming cost V 7 bases and J 12 bases, with 19 bases left between them. The CDR3 DNA follows: TGTGCCAGCACCAACCTAGCCGGCAGGGGGCAGTTCTTC. It is translated as CASTNLAGRGQFF.

This clone was seen a handful of times. This chain connects TRBV27 to TRBJ2-1, with TRBD2 matching over 12 bases. With 5 bases clipped from V and 7 bases from J, the junction kept 12 bases outside the gene matches. The germline gives CDR1 MNHEY, CDR2 SMNVEV (reference sequence). The CDR3 consists of 17 residues. CDR3 sequence (DNA): TGTGCCAGCAGTGCCCCCCTGACTAGCGGGAGTAGAAATGAGCAGTTCTTC. It codes for CASSAPLTSGSRNEQFF.